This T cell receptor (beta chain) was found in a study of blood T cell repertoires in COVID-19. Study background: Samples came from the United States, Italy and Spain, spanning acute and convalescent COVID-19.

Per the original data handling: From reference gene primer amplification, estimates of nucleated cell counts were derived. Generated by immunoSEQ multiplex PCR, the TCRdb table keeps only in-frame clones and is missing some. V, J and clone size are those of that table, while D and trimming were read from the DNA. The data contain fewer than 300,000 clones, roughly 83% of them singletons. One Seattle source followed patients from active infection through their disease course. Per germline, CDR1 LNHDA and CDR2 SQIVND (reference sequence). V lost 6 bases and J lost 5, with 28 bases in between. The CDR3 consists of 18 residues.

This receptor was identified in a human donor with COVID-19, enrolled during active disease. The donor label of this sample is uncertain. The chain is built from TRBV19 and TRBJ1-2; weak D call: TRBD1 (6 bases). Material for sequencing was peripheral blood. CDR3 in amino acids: CASSPRRAFQGSLYGYTF. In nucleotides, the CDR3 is TGTGCCAGTAGCCCAAGGCGGGCTTTCCAGGGGAGTTTATATGGCTACACCTTC.